Following are 26 T cell receptor beta chains from one sample sequenced in a study of human T cells and chemical hapten exposure. TCRdb re-called the RACE reads with MiXCR, one entry per CDR3 protein. The sample lists 75,000 to 90,000 distinct CDR3 sequences, under 14% occurring once. Regarding time point: patch test 3, about 24 weeks after DPC sensitization. Noted treatment: therapeutic diphenylcyclopropenone sensitization with weekly scalp DPC. This sample comprised whole blood, obtained in connection with sensitization to the hapten diphenylcyclopropenone (DPC). The receptor set was obtained from a woman aged 45 to 65 with alopecia areata. Some clones in this sample may be carry-over from other donors' samples.

This clonotype has more than one count but fewer than ten. The gene calls are TRBV7-8 and TRBJ2-1; 15 bases fit TRBD2. The CDR3 extends over 17 amino acids. Germline V CDR1 and CDR2: SGHVS, FQNEAQ. Trimming cost V 1 base and J 4 bases; bases outside gene matches: 2. CDR3 nucleotide sequence: TGTGCCAGCAGCTTAGGAGGACTAGCGGGAGGGTACAATGAGCAGTTCTTC. It encodes CASSLGGLAGGYNEQFF.

Many counts were recorded for this clonotype. This rearrangement joins TRBV20-1 to TRBJ2-5; TRBD2 might be the D (6 bases). Between the trimmed V and J ends, which lost 6 bases and 4 bases, there was a span of 12 bases. The length of the CDR3 is 12 residues. Looked up from germline, CDR1 is DFQATT and CDR2 is SNEGSKA (reference sequence). The CDR3 sequence: CSAGRLGETQYF. The DNA for the CDR3 is TGCAGTGCGGGGAGGTTGGGAGAGACCCAGTACTTC.

This clonotype was counted at least ten times. V and J are TRBV7-8 and TRBJ1-2; no clear D. Germline V gene lookup returns CDR1 SGHVS and CDR2 FQNEAQ. This CDR3 is built from 13 residues. Trimming took off 7 bases at V and 5 bases at J, with 14 bases between the two ends. The CDR3 protein is CASTNPGVYGYTF. Here the CDR3 DNA reads TGTGCCAGCACAAACCCCGGGGTTTATGGCTACACCTTC.

This clonotype occurred many times. This chain joins TRBV29-1 and TRBJ2-5; 7 bases align to TRBD1. V dropped 6 bases and J dropped 5; count of bases not matched to a gene: 6. This CDR3 is built from 12 residues. The germline V gene encodes CDR1 SQVTM and CDR2 ANQGSEA. CDR3 sequence reads: CSVTGPGETQYF. As DNA, the CDR3 is TGCAGCGTGACAGGGCCAGGGGAGACCCAGTACTTC.

This clonotype was observed a handful of times. This CDR3 is CASSTTSGSYEQYF. The CDR3 DNA is TGTGCCAGTAGTACGACTAGCGGTTCCTACGAGCAGTACTTC. V and J are TRBV19 and TRBJ2-7; 9 bases match TRBD2. Germline CDR1 and CDR2: LNHDA and SQIVND (reference sequence). The CDR3 length is 14 residues. After removal of 4 bases from V and 1 base from J, the junction contained 2 bases not matched to a gene. Variable domain in full (rest from reference TRBV19 and TRBJ2-7): DGGITQSPKYLFRKEGQNVTLSCEQNLNHDAMYWYRQDPGQGLRLIYYSQIVNDFQKGDIAEGYSVSREKKESFPLTVTSAQKNPTAFYLCASSTTSGSYEQYFGPGTRLTVT.

The chain uses TRBV5-5 and TRBJ2-5, with 7 bases lining up with TRBD2. Trimming removed 4 bases from V and 1 base from J; junction bases left unmatched: 1. The CDR3 loop spans 13 amino acids. Germline values: CDR1 SGHKS, CDR2 YYEKEE (reference sequence). The DNA for the CDR3 is TGTGCCAGCAGCGCGGGAGTCCAAGAGACCCAGTACTTC. Its translation is CASSAGVQETQYF.

This clonotype was seen at least ten times. The chain employs TRBV30 and TRBJ2-2; 10 nucleotides align to TRBD1. CDR1 and CDR2 (germline): GTSNPN, SVGIG (reference sequence). V shed 2 bases and J 7 bases; nucleotides not matched to a gene: 13. The CDR3 loop spans 17 amino acids. The CDR3 DNA follows: TGTGCCTGGAGTCGGGGACAGGGGAAGGGACTGGTCGGGGAGCTGTTTTTT. Residues: CAWSRGQGKGLVGELFF.

V usage is TRBV18 and J usage is TRBJ2-7; TRBD1 aligns across 9 bases. J was trimmed by 2 bases and V by 8 bases; bases with no gene match: 7. CDR1 is KGHSH and CDR2 is LQKENI in the germline V gene. The CDR3 length is 14 residues. The DNA for the CDR3 is TGTGCCAGCGCACGCGGGACAGGGACCTACGAGCAGTACTTC. Its protein is CASARGTGTYEQYF.

This sequence joins TRBV6-2 or TRBV6-3 and TRBJ2-1; 8 positions match TRBD2. The CDR3 runs to 15 residues. The germline gives CDR1 MNHEY, CDR2 SVGEGT. V gave up 7 bases and J gave up 7 bases; unmatched junction bases: 12. The CDR3 region has the DNA TGTGCCAGCACCTACGGAGGACTAGCTCGTAATGAGCAGTTCTTC. Residues: CASTYGGLARNEQFF.

This clonotype came up a few times. This sequence joins TRBV20-1 and TRBJ1-5; 7 nucleotides agree with TRBD1. The V and J ends lost 5 bases and 3 bases, in that order; junction bases with no gene match: 7. The length of the CDR3 is 14 residues. Germline CDR1 is DFQATT and CDR2 is SNEGSKA (reference sequence). The CDR3 DNA reads TGCAGTGCTCCGACAGGGAATAACAATCAGCCCCAGCATTTT. Protein product: CSAPTGNNNQPQHF.

This clonotype was observed many times. This chain uses TRBV11-2 with TRBJ2-7, with 7 bases aligning to TRBD1. In germline, CDR1 is SGHAT, CDR2 FQNNGV. This CDR3 comprises 13 residues. The V segment lost 5 bases and the J segment 6 bases; nucleotides outside the gene matches: 7. In DNA form, the CDR3 reads TGTGCCAGCAGCCCTGACAGGGTTGGCGAGCAGTACTTC. It is translated as CASSPDRVGEQYF.

This clonotype has more than one count but fewer than ten. The CDR3 DNA sequence: TGTGCCAGCAGCCCGGGACTCTCTGGAAACACCATATATTTT. It is translated as CASSPGLSGNTIYF. This chain uses TRBV11-3 with TRBJ1-3, with D maybe TRBD1 (5 bases). Germline V gene sequence: CDR1 SGHNT, CDR2 YENEEA. Trimming took 5 bases from V and 0 from J, leaving 8 bases between them. This CDR3 is built from 14 residues.

This clonotype was seen a handful of times. The gene calls are TRBV15 and TRBJ2-6; D is possibly TRBD1 (6 bases). Germline V gene lookup returns CDR1 LNHNV and CDR2 YYDKDF (reference sequence). V was pared by 3 bases and J by 0 bases, with 9 bases between. There are 16 residues in the CDR3. The chain's CDR3 is CATSSSQGSGANVLTF. The CDR3 DNA sequence: TGTGCCACCAGCAGTTCACAGGGCTCTGGGGCCAACGTCCTGACTTTC.

The rearrangement links TRBV24-1 to TRBJ1-5; D not resolved. Germline-derived CDR1 and CDR2 are KGHDR and SFDVKD. The CDR3 loop spans 16 amino acids. V lost 4 bases and J lost 1, with 13 bases in between. Here the CDR3 reads CATSELAEGSNQPQHF. The CDR3 bases are TGTGCCACCAGTGAACTGGCGGAAGGAAGCAATCAGCCCCAGCATTTT.

This clonotype was counted a few times. The rearrangement links TRBV20-1 to TRBJ2-5; 8 bases are shared with TRBD1. The germline V gene encodes CDR1 DFQATT and CDR2 SNEGSKA (reference sequence). This CDR3 comprises 14 residues. The V gene end was trimmed by 3 bases and the J gene end by 5 bases; junction bases not matched to a gene: 8. The CDR3 spells CSARDRASRETQYF. CDR3 DNA: TGCAGTGCTAGGGACAGGGCCTCCCGGGAGACCCAGTACTTC.

This clonotype appeared many times. The chain combines TRBV14 with TRBJ1-1; a possible D gene is TRBD1 (5 bases). The V end was cut by 3 bases, the J end by 5 bases, with 13 bases between. The V gene's germline CDR1 is SGHDN and CDR2 FVKESK. This CDR3 is 14 amino acids long. For the CDR3, the DNA is TGTGCCAGCAGCCAGGTCTTTGGGGCGACTGAAGCTTTCTTT. Translated, it gives CASSQVFGATEAFF. Using reference TRBV14 and TRBJ1-1 for the parts outside the CDR3, the full variable domain is EAGVTQFPSHSVIEKGQTVTLRCDPISGHDNLYWYRRVMGKEIKFLLHFVKESKQDESGMPNNRFLAERTGGTYSTLKVQPAELEDSGVYFCASSQVFGATEAFFGQGTRLTVV.

This clonotype has only a few counts. The chain carries TRBV12-3 or TRBV12-4 and TRBJ1-1, with D tentatively TRBD1 (5 bases). The CDR3 is made up of 13 amino acids. Between the trimmed V and J ends, which lost 3 bases and 5 bases, there was a span of 10 bases. The chain's CDR3 is CASSFSGETEAFF. The CDR3 bases are TGTGCCAGCAGTTTCTCGGGGGAGACTGAAGCTTTCTTT.

This clonotype has just a few counts. This chain links TRBV6-6 with TRBJ1-5; D is ambiguous. This CDR3 is built from 13 residues. The germline V gene has CDR1 MNHNY and CDR2 SVGAGI (reference sequence). V lost 8 bases and J 0 bases, leaving 8 bases between the germline ends. The CDR3 DNA reads TGTGCCAGCGGGCCAAATAGCAATCAGCCCCAGCATTTT. Translation: CASGPNSNQPQHF.

This clonotype appeared many times. The chain has TRBV25-1 and TRBJ2-3; D unresolved. The CDR3 sequence is 13 residues long. The germline CDR1 and CDR2 sequences are MGHDK and SYGVNS. Trimming pared 4 bases from V and 8 bases from J, leaving 13 bases between. The CDR3 bases are TGTGCCAGCAGTGGAGAGCTACACGTTACGCAGTATTTT. This translates into CASSGELHVTQYF.

This clonotype was recorded many times. The chain links TRBV11-2 to TRBJ2-3; no firm D call. The V and J ends lost 0 bases and 5 bases respectively, with 3 bases between them. The CDR3 loop spans 12 amino acids. Germline assignment: CDR1 SGHAT and CDR2 FQNNGV. The CDR3: CASSLEVDTQYF. CDR3 bases: TGTGCCAGCAGCTTAGAGGTAGATACGCAGTATTTT.

Many counts were recorded for this clonotype. This chain uses TRBV7-6 with TRBJ2-5, with D tentatively TRBD1 (7 bases). Trimming stripped 0 bases from V and 1 base from J, with 15 bases between. The CDR3 totals 17 residues. The germline CDR1 and CDR2 sequences are SGHVS and FNYEAQ. The CDR3 reads CASSLARTGGVQETQYF. Here the CDR3 DNA reads TGTGCCAGCAGCTTAGCCCGGACAGGAGGGGTCCAAGAGACCCAGTACTTC.

The genes are TRBV7-9 and TRBJ2-7; TRBD1 matches at 8 bases. This CDR3 is 15 amino acids long. The germline CDR1 and CDR2 sequences are SEHNR and FQNEAQ (reference sequence). V trimming: 1 base; J trimming: 1 base; junction bases outside the gene matches: 3. This CDR3 reads CASSLGQGISYEQYF. The DNA of the CDR3 is TGTGCCAGCAGCTTAGGACAGGGGATATCCTACGAGCAGTACTTC.

This clonotype was counted many times. The genes are TRBV7-9 and TRBJ2-3, with 13 bases matching TRBD2. The CDR3 has 18 residues. Germline lookup yields CDR1 SEHNR and CDR2 FQNEAQ (reference sequence). J gave up 5 bases and V 1 base, and 9 bases lay outside the gene matches. The CDR3 DNA sequence: TGTGCCAGCAGCTTAGGTAGTACTAGCGGGAGGGCCAAAGATACGCAGTATTTT. It codes for CASSLGSTSGRAKDTQYF.

This clonotype was observed a handful of times. The chain links TRBV27 to TRBJ1-1, with a possible D match to TRBD1 (6 bases). Trimming shortened V by 2 bases and J by 4 bases, and 11 bases separated the two germline ends. Germline V CDR1 and CDR2: MNHEY, SMNVEV (reference sequence). CDR3 length equals 14 residues. The CDR3 spells CASSLGQRVTEAFF. CDR3 DNA sequence: TGTGCCAGCAGTTTAGGACAGAGGGTCACTGAAGCTTTCTTT.

This clonotype was detected only a few times. V and J are TRBV7-9 and TRBJ2-1; 10 bases fit TRBD1. The CDR3 sequence is 15 residues long. Germline V gene sequence: CDR1 SEHNR, CDR2 FQNEAQ (reference sequence). V was pared by 6 bases and J by 4 bases, with 6 bases of the junction left unmatched. The CDR3 DNA reads as TGTGCCAGCAGGCCAGACAGGGGGCTGTACAATGAGCAGTTCTTC. Translated, it gives CASRPDRGLYNEQFF.

This clonotype was seen at least ten times. The chain joins TRBV5-1 to TRBJ2-4; possibly TRBD1 or TRBD2 for D (6 bases each). Germline lookup yields CDR1 SGHRS and CDR2 YFSETQ. The CDR3 sequence is 16 residues long. The V end was cut by 2 bases, the J end by 0 bases, with 12 bases between. The CDR3 protein is CASSLRGGLAKNIQYF. For the CDR3, the DNA is TGCGCCAGCAGCTTAAGAGGGGGGTTAGCCAAAAACATTCAGTACTTC. Supplemented by reference TRBV5-1 and TRBJ2-4, the full variable domain reads KAGVTQTPRYLIKTRGQQVTLSCSPISGHRSVSWYQQTPGQGLQFLFEYFSETQRNKGNFPGRFSGRQFSNSRSEMNVSTLELGDSALYLCASSLRGGLAKNIQYFGAGTRLSVL.